The rows below give T cell receptor beta chains drawn from one sample of a study of neoadjuvant nivolumab and ipilimumab in lung cancer. Some clones are missing from TCRdb's copy, which holds only in-frame ones; the method was immunoSEQ multiplex PCR. The sample contains roughly 20,000 clones, about 87% of which appear only once. Material: peripheral blood, obtained before neoadjuvant nivolumab, alone or with ipilimumab. The receptors were gathered from an adult with non-small cell lung cancer. The CDR3 runs from the conserved cysteine through the conserved F or W. D genes are given only for firm matches. Size is stated for part of the rows, as once, few or many counts, or as a class when the clone is expanded.

j_gene	d_gene	v_gene	abundance	CDR3aa	CDR3nt
TRBJ2-7	NA	TRBV18	NA	CASSPPGFSYEQYF	TGTGCCAGCTCACCACCTGGCTTCTCCTACGAGCAGTACTTC
TRBJ1-5	NA	TRBV2	NA	CASKGDGEGQPQHF	TGTGCCAGCAAGGGGGACGGGGAAGGTCAGCCCCAGCATTTT
TRBJ2-1	TRBD1	TRBV6-6	NA	CASSPTGAGYNEQFF	TGTGCCAGCAGTCCGACAGGGGCCGGGTACAATGAGCAGTTCTTC
TRBJ2-1	TRBD2	TRBV29-1	NA	CSVGLAVRSYNEQFF	TGCAGCGTTGGGCTAGCGGTGCGCTCCTACAATGAGCAGTTCTTC
TRBJ1-1	NA	TRBV28	NA	CASSSSSVLGNTEAFF	TGTGCCAGCAGCTCTTCTTCGGTCCTTGGGAACACTGAAGCTTTCTTT
TRBJ2-3	TRBD2	TRBV5-1	NA	CASSSRSGGRLDTQYF	TGCGCCAGCAGCTCCCGTAGCGGGGGACGGTTAGATACGCAGTATTTT
TRBJ1-1	TRBD1	TRBV13	NA	CASSRTGQDTEAFF	TGTGCCAGCAGCAGGACAGGGCAAGACACTGAAGCTTTCTTT
TRBJ1-2	TRBD1	TRBV11-2	NA	CASSPTGPYGYTF	TGTGCCAGCAGCCCGACAGGGCCATATGGCTACACCTTC
TRBJ2-3	TRBD2	TRBV10-3	NA	CAIGLGLAGADTQYF	TGTGCCATCGGGCTGGGACTAGCGGGTGCAGATACGCAGTATTTT
TRBJ2-7	TRBD2	TRBV30	NA	CAWNRLAESSYEQYF	TGTGCCTGGAACAGACTAGCGGAATCCTCCTACGAGCAGTACTTC
TRBJ1-1	NA	TRBV30	once	CAWTVGGNTEAFF	TGTGCCTGGACCGTTGGGGGAAACACTGAAGCTTTCTTT
TRBJ2-5	NA	TRBV27	NA	CASWGGQRGETQYF	TGTGCCAGCTGGGGGGGGCAGCGAGGAGAGACCCAGTACTTC
TRBJ2-7	NA	TRBV11-3	once	CASSLGGIRRNEQYF	TGTGCCAGCAGCTTAGGAGGGATAAGGAGGAACGAGCAGTACTTC
TRBJ2-1	NA	TRBV5-4	once	CASSSRDFYNEQFF	TGTGCCAGCAGCTCCCGGGACTTTTACAATGAGCAGTTCTTC
TRBJ1-1	TRBD1	TRBV29-1	NA	CSVVGQGNTEAFF	TGCAGCGTAGTTGGACAGGGGAACACTGAAGCTTTCTTT
TRBJ2-5	NA	TRBV7-8	NA	CASSITGDKETQYF	TGTGCCAGCAGCATTACGGGGGACAAAGAGACCCAGTACTTC
TRBJ1-1	NA	TRBV9	NA	CASSAGLRAFF	TGTGCCAGCAGCGCTGGCCTGCGGGCTTTCTTT
TRBJ1-2	NA	TRBV18	NA	CASSPGGGPNYGYTF	TGTGCCAGCTCACCAGGGGGAGGACCTAACTATGGCTACACCTTC
TRBJ2-5	NA	TRBV18	NA	CASSPDGGYQETQYF	TGTGCCAGCTCACCAGATGGGGGGTACCAAGAGACCCAGTACTTC
TRBJ1-5	TRBD1	TRBV18	NA	CASSLGQGEQPQHF	TGTGCCAGCTCACTAGGACAGGGCGAGCAGCCCCAGCATTTT
TRBJ2-1	NA	TRBV5-1	NA	CASSLEWGGEQFF	TGCGCCAGCAGCTTGGAGTGGGGTGGTGAGCAGTTCTTC
TRBJ1-2	NA	TRBV2	few	CASSRDNDGYTF	TGTGCCAGCAGCCGGGACAACGATGGCTACACCTTC
TRBJ2-7	NA	TRBV5-1	once	CASNDSNPYEQYF	TGCGCCAGCAACGACTCGAACCCCTACGAGCAGTACTTC
TRBJ2-1	TRBD2	TRBV5-1	NA	CASSWSSGSSYNEQFF	TGCGCCAGCAGCTGGTCTAGCGGGAGCTCCTACAATGAGCAGTTCTTC
TRBJ1-1	TRBD1	TRBV11-2	NA	CASRSTGDTEAFF	TGTGCCAGCAGATCTACAGGGGACACTGAAGCTTTCTTT
TRBJ1-2	NA	TRBV7-8	NA	CASSLAENPGRPYGYTF	TGTGCCAGCAGCTTAGCGGAAAATCCAGGGAGACCTTATGGCTACACCTTC
TRBJ2-2	TRBD2	TRBV5-6	NA	CASSLDTSETGELFF	TGTGCCAGCAGCTTGGATACTAGCGAAACCGGGGAGCTGTTTTTT
TRBJ2-7	TRBD2	TRBV5-4	NA	CASSPSASGYSYEQYF	TGTGCCAGCAGCCCCTCGGCTAGCGGATACTCCTACGAGCAGTACTTC
TRBJ2-4	NA	TRBV12-2	NA	CASLSGELAKNIQYF	TGTGCATCCCTCTCGGGGGAGTTAGCCAAAAACATTCAGTACTTC
TRBJ2-1	NA	TRBV2	NA	CASSERPSSYNEQFF	TGTGCCAGCTCCGAGAGGCCTAGCTCCTACAATGAGCAGTTCTTC
TRBJ2-2	NA	TRBV29-1	NA	CSGHSTGTGELFF	TGCAGCGGCCATTCTACAGGGACCGGGGAGCTGTTTTTT
TRBJ2-5	NA	TRBV18	NA	CASSPELLAGETQYF	TGTGCCAGCTCACCGGAACTTCTGGCGGGGGAGACCCAGTACTTC
TRBJ1-5	NA	TRBV7-9	few	CASSLALGGIDQPQHF	TGTGCCAGCAGCTTAGCGCTAGGGGGAATTGATCAGCCCCAGCATTTT